A single sample gave rise to the 5 T cell receptor beta chains below, sequenced in a study of blood T cells in healthy people across ages. Through a sample-barcoded 5' primer and a J-beta primer mix, a second PCR was run for about 6 to 12 cycles. Each CDR3 protein gets one entry after TCRdb re-called the 5' RACE reads with MiXCR. Here the sample spans 1.5 million to 2 million distinct CDR3 sequences, 28% being singletons. Sequencing input: blood. The receptors stem from a woman in her 30s in good health.

This clonotype was counted ten times or more. The chain combines TRBV7-2 with TRBJ1-1; D might be TRBD1 (5 bases). The CDR3 has 13 residues. Trimming pared 9 bases from V and 1 base from J, leaving 12 bases between. Germline V gives CDR1 SGHTA, CDR2 FQGNSA. The CDR3 nucleotides are TGTGCCAGTACCGGGACCCCGAACACTGAAGCTTTCTTT. Amino acids: CASTGTPNTEAFF.

The chain links TRBV12-3 or TRBV12-4 to TRBJ2-1, with no clear D. The CDR3 is 15 residues long. Trimming pared 1 base from V and 2 bases from J, leaving 9 bases between. The CDR3 protein is CASSLGLNPYNEQFF. The CDR3, as DNA: TGTGCCAGCAGTTTAGGCTTAAATCCCTACAATGAGCAGTTCTTC.

J is TRBJ2-2 and V is TRBV29-1; perhaps TRBD1 as D (6 bases). V dropped 8 bases and J dropped 0 bases, with 13 bases sitting between them. This CDR3 has 14 amino acids. Germline CDR1 and CDR2: SQVTM and ANQGSEA. The CDR3 DNA reads TGCAGCAAGGGACAACGGACGAACACCGGGGAGCTGTTTTTT. Translated: CSKGQRTNTGELFF.

There are a few counts of this clonotype. The rearrangement links TRBV7-2 to TRBJ2-7; 8 nucleotides agree with TRBD2. The CDR3 is 14 residues long. V trimming: 7 bases; J trimming: 3 bases; junction bases outside the gene matches: 8. Germline V lookup: CDR1 SGHTA, CDR2 FQGNSA. The CDR3 spells CASKGSGAHYEQYF. CDR3 DNA: TGTGCCAGCAAGGGTAGCGGGGCCCACTACGAGCAGTACTTC.

This clonotype was found many times. The chain couples TRBV5-1 to TRBJ2-7, with a weak D call TRBD2 (6 bases). V lost 4 bases, J lost 0 bases, and 14 bases lay in between. The CDR3 extends over 15 amino acids. Germline loops: CDR1 SGHRS, CDR2 YFSETQ. The CDR3 nucleotides read TGCGCCAGCAGCCGCGGGACGGCCAGCTCCTACGAGCAGTACTTC. Its translation is CASSRGTASSYEQYF.